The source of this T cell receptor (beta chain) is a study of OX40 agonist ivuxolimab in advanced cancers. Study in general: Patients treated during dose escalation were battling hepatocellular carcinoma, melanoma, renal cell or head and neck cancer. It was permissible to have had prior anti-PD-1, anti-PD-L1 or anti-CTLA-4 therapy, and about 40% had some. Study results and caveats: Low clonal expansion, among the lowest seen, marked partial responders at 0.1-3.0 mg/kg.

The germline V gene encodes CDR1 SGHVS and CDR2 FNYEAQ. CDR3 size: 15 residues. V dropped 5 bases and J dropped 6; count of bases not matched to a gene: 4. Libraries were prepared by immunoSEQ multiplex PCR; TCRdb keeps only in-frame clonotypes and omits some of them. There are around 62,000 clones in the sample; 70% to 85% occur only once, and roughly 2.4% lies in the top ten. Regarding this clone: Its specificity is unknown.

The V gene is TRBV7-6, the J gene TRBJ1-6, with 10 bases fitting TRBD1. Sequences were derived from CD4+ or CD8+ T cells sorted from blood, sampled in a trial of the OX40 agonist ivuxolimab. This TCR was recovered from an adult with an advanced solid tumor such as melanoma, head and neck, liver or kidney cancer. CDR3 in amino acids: CASSTRQGANSPLHF. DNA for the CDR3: TGTGCCAGCAGCACGCGACAGGGGGCTAATTCACCCCTCCACTTT.